This T cell receptor (beta chain) was profiled in a study of T-cell reconstitution after alpha-beta-depleted transplantation in children. The germline V gene has CDR1 SQVTM and CDR2 ANQGSEA. This CDR3 spans 11 amino acids. Trimming shortened V by 8 bases and J by 1 base, and 8 bases separated the two germline ends. The study's findings and limits: Two months or so post-transplant, alpha-beta T cells reportedly derived from several hundred expanded graft clones.

Molecular barcoding with unique molecular identifiers was used for the TCRbeta library. TCRdb re-called the PCR reads through MiXCR, storing one row per CDR3 protein. The repertoire has 200,000 to 250,000 distinct CDR3 sequences, 11% of them found once; the top ten carry 28%. This clonotype was counted at least ten times. Its antigen is not identified. This chain links TRBV29-1 with TRBJ1-1; possibly TRBD1 for D (5 bases). The sequence was obtained from a child younger than two with acute myeloid leukemia, due to receive a stem cell transplant. The source was PBMCs, collected before TCRalphabeta/CD19-depleted stem cell transplant. Written as DNA, the CDR3 is TGCAGCCTAGGACAGAACACTGAAGCTTTCTTT. It translates to CSLGQNTEAFF.